The next 15 T cell receptor beta chains were all read from a single sample in a study of shared clonotypes between healthy human individuals. TCRdb keeps only in-frame clones here, not all; method: immunoSEQ multiplex PCR. The table includes more than 2,000,000 clones, around nine tenths detected once. Sequenced: naive CD4+ T cells sorted from blood. Subset: CD45RA+ positively selected. These receptors all come from a man between 18 and 29 years old in good health.

J is TRBJ2-1 and V is TRBV5-1, with 8 positions matching TRBD2. The CDR3 has 14 residues. Looked up from germline, CDR1 is SGHRS and CDR2 is YFSETQ. Unmatched junction bases numbered 9, after V lost 3 bases and J lost 10 bases. The CDR3 region is CASSWGLVGGEQFF. The CDR3 nucleotides read TGCGCCAGCAGCTGGGGACTAGTGGGGGGCGAGCAGTTCTTC. Full variable domain (missing parts from reference TRBV5-1 and TRBJ2-1): KAGVTQTPRYLIKTRGQQVTLSCSPISGHRSVSWYQQTPGQGLQFLFEYFSETQRNKGNFPGRFSGRQFSNSRSEMNVSTLELGDSALYLCASSWGLVGGEQFFGPGTRLTVL.

The chain joins TRBV6-6 to TRBJ2-7; possibly TRBD2 for D (5 bases). V shed 5 bases and J shed 7 bases, with 18 bases lying between them. CDR1 is MNHNY, CDR2 SVGAGI, per germline (reference sequence). This CDR3 has 14 amino acids. The DNA for the CDR3 is TGTGCCAGCAGTGGTTGGCGGGCCCATGGAGAGCAGTACTTC. Translating it yields CASSGWRAHGEQYF.

The J gene is TRBJ2-5, the V gene TRBV5-1; 14 nucleotides match TRBD2. The CDR3 has 17 residues. Trimming cost V 4 bases and J 7 bases; bases outside gene matches: 12. Germline values: CDR1 SGHRS, CDR2 YFSETQ. The CDR3 protein is CASSLGLAGAREGTQYF. As DNA, the CDR3 is TGCGCCAGCAGCCTGGGACTAGCGGGGGCTCGGGAAGGGACCCAGTACTTC.

The V call is TRBV6-6, the J call TRBJ2-7, with D uncertain. The CDR3 runs to 13 residues. Germline V CDR1 and CDR2: MNHNY, SVGAGI (reference sequence). V lost 5 bases, J lost 0 bases, and 8 bases lay in between. Written as DNA, the CDR3 is TGTGCCAGCAGTCGTCCGGCCTCCTACGAGCAGTACTTC. Residues: CASSRPASYEQYF.

V and J are TRBV18 and TRBJ1-1, with TRBD1 as a possible D gene (5 bases). The CDR3 is made up of 17 amino acids. Germline lookup yields CDR1 KGHSH and CDR2 LQKENI. Trimming removed 5 bases from V and 0 bases from J, with 19 bases in between. The CDR3 here is CASSTGLGEILNTEAFF. The CDR3 nucleotides read TGTGCCAGCTCAACGGGGCTCGGGGAGATTTTGAACACTGAAGCTTTCTTT. Variable domain in full (rest from reference TRBV18 and TRBJ1-1): NAGVMQNPRHLVRRRGQEARLRCSPMKGHSHVYWYRQLPEEGLKFMVYLQKENIIDESGMPKERFSAEFPKEGPSILRIQQVVRGDSAAYFCASSTGLGEILNTEAFFGQGTRLTVV.

CDR3 protein: CASSQDPSGVRNEQFF. The CDR3 region has the DNA TGCGCCAGCAGCCAAGACCCTAGCGGGGTCCGCAATGAGCAGTTCTTC. The chain carries TRBV4-3 and TRBJ2-1; 9 nucleotides agree with TRBD2. V lost 0 bases to trimming and J lost 6 bases; unmatched junction nucleotides: 6. Germline-derived CDR1 and CDR2 are LGHNA and YSLEER. This CDR3 comprises 16 residues.

The chain uses TRBV5-4 and TRBJ2-3; TRBD2 agrees at 9 bases. The length of the CDR3 is 17 residues. Germline V gene sequence: CDR1 SGHNT, CDR2 YYREEE (reference sequence). V dropped 0 bases and J dropped 3; count of bases not matched to a gene: 8. The CDR3 reads CASSLGAAGGPTDTQYF. The CDR3 nucleotides read TGTGCCAGCAGCTTGGGGGCGGCGGGAGGGCCAACAGATACGCAGTATTTT.

This clone was seen once. This chain's CDR3 is CASSPPVGVSSYEQYF. For the CDR3, the DNA is TGTGCCAGCTCACCACCGGTAGGCGTTAGCTCCTACGAGCAGTACTTC. This rearrangement joins TRBV18 to TRBJ2-7; no clear D gene. This CDR3 spans 16 amino acids. CDR1 and CDR2 from the germline V gene are KGHSH and LQKENI. Between the trimmed V and J ends, which lost 0 bases and 0 bases, there was a span of 12 bases.

The chain employs TRBV5-1 and TRBJ2-3; D tentatively fits TRBD1 or TRBD2 (5 bases each). Between the trimmed V and J ends, which lost 3 bases and 6 bases, there was a span of 14 bases. The CDR3 spans 14 residues. Germline V gene lookup returns CDR1 SGHRS and CDR2 YFSETQ. This chain's CDR3 is CASSWDPASDTQYF. The DNA of the CDR3 is TGCGCCAGCAGCTGGGACCCTGCCTCGGATACGCAGTATTTT.

This rearrangement joins TRBV5-1 to TRBJ2-7, with D tentatively TRBD2 (5 bases). Germline V lookup: CDR1 SGHRS, CDR2 YFSETQ. V lost 1 base, J lost 4 bases, and 9 bases lay in between. The CDR3 totals 13 residues. CDR3 residues: CASSLSGEYEQYF. CDR3 DNA: TGCGCCAGCAGCTTGTCCGGGGAATACGAGCAGTACTTC.

V is TRBV19 and J is TRBJ2-1; TRBD2 aligns across 8 bases. V lost 0 bases and J lost 1; bases outside the gene matches: 5. Germline loops: CDR1 LNHDA, CDR2 SQIVND (reference sequence). CDR3 length: 17 residues. CDR3 in DNA: TGTGCCAGTAGTATAGACCCCGGGACTAGATCCTACAATGAGCAGTTCTTC. Its translation: CASSIDPGTRSYNEQFF.

This sequence joins TRBV7-6 and TRBJ2-7, with TRBD1 identical over 9 bases. Germline V gene sequence: CDR1 SGHVS, CDR2 FNYEAQ. The CDR3 sequence is 16 residues long. V dropped 1 base and J dropped 5; count of bases not matched to a gene: 9. This CDR3 reads CASSLGGDRDLDEQYF. The CDR3 nucleotides read TGTGCCAGCAGCTTAGGCGGGGACAGGGACCTCGACGAGCAGTACTTC.

In its sample, this clone was seen once. This sequence joins TRBV28 and TRBJ2-7, with D possibly called TRBD1 or TRBD2 (5 bases each). Germline V lookup: CDR1 MDHEN, CDR2 SYDVKM. The CDR3 length is 14 residues. Trimming stripped 9 bases from V and 2 bases from J, with 17 bases between. The CDR3: CASSPGTPTYEQYF. The CDR3 DNA is TGTGCCAGTAGCCCCGGGACGCCGACCTACGAGCAGTACTTC.

The chain combines TRBV6-6 with TRBJ1-1; TRBD1 matches at 8 bases. CDR1 and CDR2 from the germline V gene are MNHNY and SVGAGI (reference sequence). V lost 5 bases and J lost 5; bases outside the gene matches: 4. This CDR3 comprises 13 residues. The CDR3 loop reads CASSPGTGTEAFF. The CDR3 nucleotides read TGTGCCAGCAGTCCCGGGACAGGAACTGAAGCTTTCTTT.

A single count supports this clone. In nucleotides, the CDR3 is TGTGCCAGTAGTACCATGAGCGGCGAAAAACTGTTTTTT. This codes for CASSTMSGEKLFF. The chain is built from TRBV19 and TRBJ1-4, with D uncertain. V gave up 4 bases and J gave up 8 bases, with 11 bases separating them. The CDR3 has 13 residues. Looked up from germline, CDR1 is LNHDA and CDR2 is SQIVND (reference sequence).